This T cell receptor (beta chain) was sequenced for a study of T cell responses to AZD1222 COVID-19 vaccine. Study-level results: Two doses of AZD1222 preceded a rise in Spike-specific TCR breadth and depth. In the spike-specific TCR repertoire, nearly half reportedly target unmutated variant regions.

The germline V gene encodes CDR1 SGHNT and CDR2 YYREEE (reference sequence). The CDR3 has 16 residues. Trimming took off 2 bases at V and 7 bases at J, with 21 bases between the two ends. Sequencing was performed with immunoSEQ multiplex PCR; in TCRdb, only in-frame clones are kept and a portion is missing. This sample has roughly 200,000 clones, with about 89% found just once. Note on this clone: Its antigen is undetermined.

Recipients boosted at about 4 weeks or about 12 weeks are pooled. The chain joins TRBV5-4 to TRBJ1-1; D ambiguous. Specimen: peripheral blood, collected 28 days after the second AZD1222 dose. The origin of this receptor is an adult who received the AZD1222 COVID-19 vaccine. CDR3 region: CASSFFLESHPDEAFF. In DNA form, the CDR3 reads TGTGCCAGCAGCTTTTTCCTCGAAAGCCATCCGGATGAAGCTTTCTTT.